These T cell receptor beta chains were read from a single sample in a study of cytomegalovirus exposure and HLA in healthy donors. TCRdb keeps only in-frame clones here, not all; method: immunoSEQ multiplex PCR. The data hold about 94,000 clones, with 60% to 80% observed a single time. Sequenced input: PBMCs. The receptor set was obtained from a middle-aged woman in good health and CMV-seronegative. Both conserved end residues are part of each CDR3. The order of the fields is V gene, D gene, clone size, J gene, CDR3 protein, CDR3 DNA. The D gene is left open where the match is weak. Some rows have no size entry. The others give once, few or many, or a class for an expanded clone.

TRBV28	TRBD1	.	TRBJ2-7	CASSFPRDRGAEQYF	TGTGCCAGCAGTTTCCCGCGGGACAGGGGAGCCGAGCAGTACTTC
TRBV6-5	TRBD2	medium-sized	TRBJ2-2	CASSYQGLGDTGELFF	TGTGCCAGCAGTTATCAGGGACTAGGGGACACCGGGGAGCTGTTTTTT
TRBV4-3	TRBD2	.	TRBJ2-1	CASSQHGLAGGSISYNEQFF	TGCGCCAGCAGCCAGCATGGACTAGCGGGGGGGTCCATCTCCTACAATGAGCAGTTCTTC
TRBV7-2	.	.	TRBJ1-6	CASSRTRTPNSPLHF	TGTGCCAGCAGCCGGACGAGGACTCCAAATTCACCCCTCCACTTT
TRBV6-1	.	.	TRBJ1-5	CASNTDYSNQPQHF	TGTGCCAGCAATACAGATTATAGCAATCAGCCCCAGCATTTT
TRBV5-4	.	.	TRBJ2-5	CASSFRGAVETQYF	TGTGCCAGCAGCTTTCGGGGGGCTGTTGAGACCCAGTACTTC
TRBV5-1	.	.	TRBJ1-1	CASGQEGPEAFF	TGCGCCAGCGGTCAGGAGGGGCCTGAAGCTTTCTTT
TRBV7-2	.	.	TRBJ1-6	CASSLVVSSYNSPLHF	TGTGCCAGCAGCTTAGTGGTCAGCTCCTATAATTCACCCCTCCACTTT
TRBV4-2	.	.	TRBJ1-1	CASSLGTGGTEAFF	TGTGCCAGCAGCCTGGGGACGGGGGGAACTGAAGCTTTCTTT
TRBV6-5	.	.	TRBJ2-1	CASSYSGLGGNEQFF	TGTGCCAGCAGTTACTCGGGGCTCGGGGGAAATGAGCAGTTCTTC
TRBV6-4	TRBD2	.	TRBJ2-1	CASISGLAGAPNDNEQFF	TGTGCCAGCATATCGGGGCTAGCGGGGGCACCAAATGACAATGAGCAGTTCTTC
TRBV5-6	.	.	TRBJ2-7	CASSLNGGDHEQYF	TGTGCCAGCAGCTTGAACGGAGGGGACCACGAGCAGTACTTC
TRBV18	.	.	TRBJ2-5	CASSPPNNQETQYF	TGTGCCAGCTCACCACCTAACAACCAAGAGACCCAGTACTTC
TRBV7-2	TRBD1	.	TRBJ1-2	CASSLGTRGTGGGYTF	TGTGCCAGCAGCTTAGGTACCCGAGGGACAGGGGGTGGCTACACCTTC
TRBV6-5	.	.	TRBJ1-2	CASGPALSGYTF	TGTGCCAGCGGCCCCGCTTTAAGTGGCTACACCTTC
TRBV7-6	.	.	TRBJ2-5	CASSLRGRETQYF	TGTGCCAGCAGCTTAAGGGGTCGAGAGACCCAGTACTTC
TRBV5-1	.	.	TRBJ1-4	CASSTSATNEKLFF	TGCGCCAGCAGCACCAGCGCAACTAATGAAAAACTGTTTTTT
TRBV28	.	.	TRBJ1-3	CASSFHIGRNTIYF	TGTGCCAGCAGTTTTCACATTGGTCGTAACACCATATATTTT
TRBV12-5	.	.	TRBJ1-5	CASSHRENQPQHF	TGTGCTAGTTCTCATAGGGAGAATCAGCCCCAGCATTTT
TRBV5-1	.	.	TRBJ2-3	CASSLAVGQWTDTQYF	TGCGCCAGCAGCTTGGCCGTCGGACAGTGGACAGATACGCAGTATTTT
TRBV7-2	.	.	TRBJ1-2	CASSLDRNNYGYTF	TGTGCCAGCAGCTTGGACAGAAATAACTATGGCTACACCTTC
TRBV9	TRBD1	.	TRBJ1-2	CASSVVPTGGDYTF	TGTGCCAGCAGCGTAGTTCCCACAGGGGGTGACTACACCTTC
TRBV15	.	.	TRBJ2-6	CATSSTGTGANVLTF	TGTGCCACCAGCAGCACAGGGACTGGGGCCAACGTCCTGACTTTC
TRBV6-5	.	.	TRBJ1-5	CASATMGAFQPQNF	TGTGCCAGCGCCACGATGGGGGCTTTTCAGCCCCAGAATTTT
TRBV5-4	.	.	TRBJ1-5	CASSSLGGDGSNQPQHF	TGTGCCAGCAGCTCGCTGGGGGGGGACGGTAGCAATCAGCCCCAGCATTTT
TRBV25-1	.	many	TRBJ2-1	CASSERINEQFF	TGTGCCAGCAGTGAACGTATCAATGAGCAGTTCTTC
TRBV6-6	TRBD1	.	TRBJ2-7	CASNIPGQGFEQYF	TGTGCCAGCAATATACCGGGACAGGGATTCGAGCAGTACTTC
TRBV29-1	.	.	TRBJ2-3	CSVTTGGGATDTQYF	TGCAGCGTTACCACAGGGGGAGGGGCAACAGATACGCAGTATTTT
TRBV9	TRBD1	.	TRBJ1-1	CASSVAPRGAEAFF	TGTGCCAGCAGCGTAGCTCCCAGGGGGGCTGAAGCTTTCTTT